The 30 T cell receptor beta chains below come from one sample, sequenced in a study of shared T cell receptors in the human thymus. Clones were read by immunoSEQ multiplex PCR, and TCRdb kept only the in-frame ones, dropping some. The repertoire holds 720,000 or so clones, 70% to 90% seen once, with about 0.0098% in the top ten. The sample was also reused in another study, on human thymus T cells.

Input material: thymocytes. These receptors were taken from a girl less than two years old with a congenital heart defect.

The CDR3 coding sequence is TGCGCCAGCAGCCCGCCCGGGGGGAGGCCTAACTCCTACAATGAGCAGTTCTTC. Translated: CASSPPGGRPNSYNEQFF. The chain combines TRBV5-1 with TRBJ2-1; 7 bases are shared with TRBD2. V lost 4 bases and J lost 0; bases outside the gene matches: 13. This CDR3 region has 18 residues. From germline, CDR1 is SGHRS and CDR2 YFSETQ.

The chain employs TRBV11-2 and TRBJ2-1, with 8 bases identical to TRBD1. This CDR3 is 16 amino acids long. The germline CDR1 and CDR2 sequences are SGHAT and FQNNGV. Trimming removed 3 bases from V and 4 bases from J; junction bases left unmatched: 8. This CDR3 is CASSFFLDRAYNEQFF. The CDR3 DNA sequence: TGTGCCAGCAGCTTTTTTCTGGACAGGGCATACAATGAGCAGTTCTTC.

The gene calls are TRBV10-3 and TRBJ1-2; D is unclear. V lost 3 bases and J lost 0, with 14 bases in between. CDR1 and CDR2 (germline): ENHRY, SYGVKD. The CDR3 runs 16 residues. CDR3 sequence reads: CAISDPSGISNYGYTF. CDR3 coding DNA: TGTGCCATCAGTGACCCATCCGGGATTTCTAACTATGGCTACACCTTC.

This chain uses TRBV5-1 with TRBJ1-1; TRBD1 matches 8 bases. The junction had 5 bases not matched to a gene; V was cut back by 1 base and J by 3 bases. This CDR3 is built from 15 residues. Germline lookup yields CDR1 SGHRS and CDR2 YFSETQ. CDR3 loop: CASSLRRGLDTEAFF. The CDR3 DNA reads TGCGCCAGCAGCTTGCGCAGGGGGCTAGACACTGAAGCTTTCTTT.

The rearrangement uses TRBV15 and TRBJ2-3; TRBD2 aligns across 14 bases. Unmatched junction bases numbered 8, after V lost 3 bases and J lost 6 bases. This CDR3 has 17 amino acids. CDR1 and CDR2 from the germline V gene are LNHNV and YYDKDF (reference sequence). CDR3 nucleotides: TGTGCCACCAGCAGGGGATTGACTAGCGGGGGGGTCGATACGCAGTATTTT. This gives the protein CATSRGLTSGGVDTQYF. Supplemented by reference TRBV15 and TRBJ2-3, the full variable domain reads DAMVIQNPRYQVTQFGKPVTLSCSQTLNHNVMYWYQQKSSQAPKLLFHYYDKDFNNEADTPDNFQSRRPNTSFCFLDIRSPGLGDTAMYLCATSRGLTSGGVDTQYFGPGTRLTVL.

CDR3 protein: CASRDHRRGCDGYTF. DNA of the CDR3: TGTGCCAGCAGGGACCATAGAAGAGGGTGCGATGGCTACACCTTC. The chain combines TRBV6-5 with TRBJ1-2; no definite D call. Deletions cut 6 bases from V and 6 bases from J, with 20 bases between. Per germline, CDR1 MNHEY and CDR2 SVGAGI. This CDR3 contains 15 residues.

This sequence joins TRBV28 and TRBJ2-5, with D possibly being TRBD2 (6 bases). This CDR3 contains 16 residues. CDR1 is MDHEN and CDR2 is SYDVKM in the germline V gene. V dropped 2 bases and J dropped 5 bases, with 18 bases sitting between them. The CDR3 here is CASSLRVKGLGETQYF. DNA for the CDR3: TGTGCCAGCAGTTTACGGGTAAAGGGACTCGGGGAGACCCAGTACTTC. The full variable domain, rest sourced from reference TRBV28 and TRBJ2-5, is DVKVTQSSRYLVKRTGEKVFLECVQDMDHENMFWYRQDPGLGLRLIYFSYDVKMKEKGDIPEGYSVSREKKERFSLILESASTNQTSMYLCASSLRVKGLGETQYFGPGTRLLVL.

This chain joins TRBV4-1 and TRBJ1-4; D uncertain. The germline gives CDR1 MGHRA, CDR2 YSYEKL. Trimming left V 5 bases short and J 5 bases short, with 15 bases between. This CDR3 region has 15 residues. The CDR3 sequence: CASSKAGRRNEKLFF. The DNA for the CDR3 is TGCGCCAGCAGCAAAGCCGGGCGGAGGAATGAAAAACTGTTTTTT.

The rearrangement links TRBV4-3 to TRBJ2-6; weak D call: TRBD1 (5 bases). V was trimmed by 0 bases and J by 1 base, leaving 19 bases between them. Germline V gene data show CDR1 as LGHNA and CDR2 as YSLEER. The CDR3 spans 20 residues. CDR3 sequence: CASSQETGSLPGSGANVLTF. The CDR3 DNA reads TGCGCCAGCAGCCAAGAAACAGGAAGCCTCCCCGGGTCTGGGGCCAACGTCCTGACTTTC.

The V gene is TRBV25-1, the J gene TRBJ1-1; no firm D call. With 1 base removed from V and 1 base from J, the gap between germline ends came to 4 bases. Germline V CDR1 and CDR2: MGHDK, SYGVNS. This CDR3 spans 13 amino acids. The CDR3 DNA is TGTGCCAGCAGTGAATGGCCGAACACTGAAGCTTTCTTT. This encodes CASSEWPNTEAFF.

This clone came up a few times. This chain joins TRBV5-6 and TRBJ2-1; D might be TRBD2 (7 bases). The CDR3 is made up of 17 amino acids. Germline lookup yields CDR1 SGHDT and CDR2 YYEEEE. Trimming cost V 4 bases and J 2 bases, with 19 bases left between them. As DNA, the CDR3 is TGTGCCAGCAGCCCCGGGGGAGGGGGGTCGACCTACAATGAGCAGTTCTTC. It codes for CASSPGGGGSTYNEQFF.

In its sample, this clone was seen once. The V and J genes are TRBV6-5 and TRBJ1-1; TRBD1 matches 7 bases. This CDR3 spans 15 amino acids. Trimming removed 6 bases from V and 4 bases from J; junction bases left unmatched: 11. Germline V gene lookup returns CDR1 MNHEY and CDR2 SVGAGI. The CDR3 bases are TGTGCCAGCAGGAGGGTGACAGGGTTCGGCACTGAAGCTTTCTTT. Its protein is CASRRVTGFGTEAFF.

The chain uses TRBV7-2 and TRBJ2-7, with TRBD2 matching 8 bases. The junction had 4 bases not matched to a gene; V was cut back by 4 bases and J by 5 bases. Germline loops: CDR1 SGHTA, CDR2 FQGNSA. The CDR3 runs 13 residues. The CDR3 spells CASSSRRGDEQYF. The CDR3 region has the DNA TGTGCCAGCAGCTCCCGGCGGGGGGACGAGCAGTACTTC.

The chain carries TRBV5-1 and TRBJ2-1; 15 nucleotides match TRBD2. The CDR3 totals 20 residues. Trimming took 3 bases from V and 4 from J; bases not matched to a gene: 14. Germline loops: CDR1 SGHRS, CDR2 YFSETQ. The CDR3 spells CASSSAGLAGGPSTYNEQFF. The CDR3 DNA follows: TGCGCCAGCAGCTCGGCGGGACTAGCGGGGGGACCATCTACGTACAATGAGCAGTTCTTC.

V is TRBV6-1 and J is TRBJ1-1; D is ambiguous. Germline V lookup: CDR1 MNHNS, CDR2 SASEGT. CDR3 length: 13 residues. V was pared by 6 bases and J by 3 bases, with 11 bases between. This chain's CDR3 is CASRRCRYTEAFF. The DNA of the CDR3 is TGTGCCAGCAGAAGATGTCGGTACACTGAAGCTTTCTTT.

V and J are TRBV10-2 and TRBJ2-3; TRBD2 agrees at 11 bases. Germline V gene lookup returns CDR1 WSHSY and CDR2 SAAADI. The V and J ends lost 7 bases and 5 bases, in that order; junction bases with no gene match: 5. CDR3 length: 14 amino acids. CDR3 sequence reads: CASTLAGGRDTQYF. CDR3 nucleotide sequence: TGCGCCAGCACCTTAGCGGGGGGGCGAGATACGCAGTATTTT.

The V call is TRBV15, the J call TRBJ2-6; D gene ambiguous. Germline values: CDR1 LNHNV, CDR2 YYDKDF (reference sequence). This CDR3 has 18 residues. The V end lost 6 bases, the J end lost 0 bases, and 18 bases lay between the germline ends. The CDR3 region is CATRGHRLERSGANVLTF. DNA for the CDR3: TGTGCCACCAGGGGCCATAGGCTTGAACGCTCTGGGGCCAACGTCCTGACTTTC.

The chain carries TRBV5-1 and TRBJ2-5; 7 nucleotides align to TRBD2. The CDR3 has 15 amino acids. Germline assignment: CDR1 SGHRS and CDR2 YFSETQ. J lost 5 bases, V lost 5 bases, and 12 bases had no gene match. The CDR3 is CASRGAGRIGETQYF. CDR3 in DNA: TGCGCCAGCAGGGGAGCGGGGCGGATTGGGGAGACCCAGTACTTC.

The CDR3 is CASSLVGQGDYGYTF. The CDR3 bases are TGTGCCAGCAGCCTGGTAGGGCAGGGCGACTATGGCTACACCTTC. The chain employs TRBV14 and TRBJ1-2, with D possibly matching TRBD1 (5 bases). V was shortened by 4 bases and J by 3 bases, with 15 bases between the two germline ends. This CDR3 contains 15 residues. Germline loops: CDR1 SGHDN, CDR2 FVKESK.

The rearrangement uses TRBV10-3 and TRBJ1-1, with D tentatively TRBD1 (6 bases). V lost 6 bases and J lost 4, with 15 bases in between. The V gene's germline CDR1 is ENHRY and CDR2 SYGVKD. This CDR3 spans 14 amino acids. CDR3 sequence (DNA): TGTGCCATCAGGGCTCAGGGGTTGTTCACTGAAGCTTTCTTT. This codes for CAIRAQGLFTEAFF.

V is TRBV4-1 and J is TRBJ2-7; 7 nucleotides agree with TRBD2. The CDR3 runs to 15 residues. The V gene end was trimmed by 2 bases and the J gene end by 2 bases; junction bases not matched to a gene: 6. CDR1 and CDR2 (germline): MGHRA, YSYEKL. This CDR3 reads CASSQTSGAAYEQYF. The CDR3 DNA reads TGCGCCAGCAGCCAAACAAGCGGGGCCGCCTACGAGCAGTACTTC.

The rearrangement joins TRBV27 to TRBJ2-1, with TRBD2 as a possible D gene (5 bases). CDR3 size: 12 residues. CDR1 is MNHEY and CDR2 is SMNVEV in the germline V gene (reference sequence). Trimming removed 3 bases at V and 6 bases at J, with 6 bases between. CDR3 protein: CASSFEGNEQFF. The CDR3 bases are TGTGCCAGCAGTTTTGAGGGCAATGAGCAGTTCTTC.

This chain uses TRBV15 with TRBJ2-1; 7 bases fit TRBD2. The CDR3 has 15 amino acids. Per the germline V gene, CDR1 is LNHNV and CDR2 is YYDKDF (reference sequence). V gave up 5 bases and J gave up 2 bases; unmatched junction bases: 6. The CDR3, as DNA: TGTGCCACCAGCCGACCGGGGGGACCCTACAATGAGCAGTTCTTC. It codes for CATSRPGGPYNEQFF.

With respect to this clone: Other DNA sequences in this specimen translate into the identical CDR3. The chain carries TRBV6-5 and TRBJ1-5, with 7 bases fitting TRBD1. With 5 bases clipped from V and 7 bases from J, the junction kept 5 bases outside the gene matches. Germline V lookup: CDR1 MNHEY, CDR2 SVGAGI. The CDR3 length is 13 residues. The CDR3 reads CASSRQGGQPQHF. The CDR3 coding sequence is TGTGCCAGCAGTCGACAAGGGGGCCAGCCCCAGCATTTT.

Note on this clone: This sample also contains other DNA sequences that code for the same CDR3. The rearrangement links TRBV6-5 to TRBJ1-2; D gene uncertain. The CDR3 loop spans 12 amino acids. Per the germline V gene, CDR1 is MNHEY and CDR2 is SVGAGI. The V end lost 2 bases, the J end lost 4 bases, and 5 bases lay between the germline ends. In nucleotides, the CDR3 is TGTGCCAGCAGTTACAGCGGCTATGGCTACACCTTC. Translation: CASSYSGYGYTF.

The chain combines TRBV5-6 with TRBJ2-6; D may be TRBD1 (5 bases). CDR3 length: 16 residues. Germline V lookup: CDR1 SGHDT, CDR2 YYEEEE. Trimming stripped 2 bases from V and 8 bases from J, with 17 bases between. The CDR3 spells CASSFLRPGMTNVLTF. The CDR3 DNA reads TGTGCCAGCAGCTTTCTGAGGCCAGGGATGACCAACGTCCTGACTTTC.

The chain combines TRBV7-3 with TRBJ1-1, with a tentative D call TRBD1 (5 bases). This CDR3 spans 13 amino acids. Germline V gene lookup returns CDR1 SGHTA and CDR2 FQGTGA. V was shortened by 5 bases and J by 11 bases, with 18 bases between the two germline ends. CDR3 amino acids: CASSGSGSRQAFF. Here the CDR3 DNA reads TGTGCCAGCAGCGGATCAGGGTCCCGCCAGGCTTTCTTT.

The chain uses TRBV7-9 and TRBJ2-6; TRBD2 agrees at 9 bases. V lost 5 bases, J lost 2 bases, and 13 bases stayed unmatched. CDR3 length equals 19 residues. Germline values: CDR1 SEHNR, CDR2 FQNEAQ (reference sequence). CDR3 sequence (DNA): TGTGCCAGCAGCCAAACGGGCGCGGGGGGGGAAGCTGGGGCCAACGTCCTGACTTTC. Its protein is CASSQTGAGGEAGANVLTF.

This sequence joins TRBV11-2 and TRBJ2-2; D might be TRBD1 (7 bases). The ends were cut back, 2 bases at V and 0 bases at J, with 13 bases in the middle. The CDR3 runs 17 residues. In germline, CDR1 is SGHAT, CDR2 FQNNGV. The CDR3 bases are TGTGCCAGCAGCTTACGGAGGGGGCCCGCGAACACCGGGGAGCTGTTTTTT. It is translated as CASSLRRGPANTGELFF.

J is TRBJ2-7 and V is TRBV20-1; D is unclear. There are 10 residues in the CDR3. Germline V gene sequence: CDR1 DFQATT, CDR2 SNEGSKA (reference sequence). Trimming took 1 base from V and 6 from J, leaving 4 bases between them. Here the CDR3 DNA reads TGCAGTGCTAGAGTTAGCGAGCAGTACTTC. It yields the protein CSARVSEQYF.